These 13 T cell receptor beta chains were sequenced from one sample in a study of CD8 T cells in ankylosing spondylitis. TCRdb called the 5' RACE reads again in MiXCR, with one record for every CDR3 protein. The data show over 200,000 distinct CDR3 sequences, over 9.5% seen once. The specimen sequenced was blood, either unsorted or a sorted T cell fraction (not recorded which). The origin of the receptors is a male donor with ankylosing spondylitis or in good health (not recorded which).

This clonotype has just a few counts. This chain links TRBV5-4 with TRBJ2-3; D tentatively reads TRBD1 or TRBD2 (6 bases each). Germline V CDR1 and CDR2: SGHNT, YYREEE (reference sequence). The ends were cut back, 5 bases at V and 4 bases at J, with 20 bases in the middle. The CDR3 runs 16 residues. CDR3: CASSFSGAGTPDTQYF. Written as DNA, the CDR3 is TGTGCCAGCAGTTTCTCGGGGGCGGGCACACCAGATACGCAGTATTTT. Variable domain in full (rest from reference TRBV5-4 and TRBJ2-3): ETGVTQSPTHLIKTRGQQVTLRCSSQSGHNTVSWYQQALGQGPQFIFQYYREEENGRGNFPPRFSGLQFPNYSSELNVNALELDDSALYLCASSFSGAGTPDTQYFGPGTRLTVL.

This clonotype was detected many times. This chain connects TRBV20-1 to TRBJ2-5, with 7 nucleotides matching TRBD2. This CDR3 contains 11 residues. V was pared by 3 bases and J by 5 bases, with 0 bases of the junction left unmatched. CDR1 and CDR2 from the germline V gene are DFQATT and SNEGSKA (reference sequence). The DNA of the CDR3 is TGCAGTGCTAGGGGGGGGGAGACCCAGTACTTC. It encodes CSARGGETQYF.

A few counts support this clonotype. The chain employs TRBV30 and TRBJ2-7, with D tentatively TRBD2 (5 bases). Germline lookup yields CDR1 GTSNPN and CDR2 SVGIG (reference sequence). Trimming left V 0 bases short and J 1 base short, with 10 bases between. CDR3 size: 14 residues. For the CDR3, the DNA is TGTGCCTGGAGTGTACTAGGGCGGTCCTACGAGCAGTACTTC. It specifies CAWSVLGRSYEQYF.

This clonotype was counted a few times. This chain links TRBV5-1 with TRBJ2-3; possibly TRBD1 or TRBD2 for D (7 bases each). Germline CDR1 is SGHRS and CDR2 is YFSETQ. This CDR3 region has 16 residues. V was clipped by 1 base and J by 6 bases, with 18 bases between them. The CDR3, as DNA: TGCGCCAGCAGCTTGCCCCAGGGGGGGCCTGCGGATACGCAGTATTTT. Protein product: CASSLPQGGPADTQYF.

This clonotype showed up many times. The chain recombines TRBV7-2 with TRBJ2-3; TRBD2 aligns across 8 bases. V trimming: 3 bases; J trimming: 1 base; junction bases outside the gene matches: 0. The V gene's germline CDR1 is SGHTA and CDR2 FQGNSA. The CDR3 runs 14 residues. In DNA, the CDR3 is TGTGCCAGCAGCTTTAGCGGGGGCACAGATACGCAGTATTTT. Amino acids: CASSFSGGTDTQYF.

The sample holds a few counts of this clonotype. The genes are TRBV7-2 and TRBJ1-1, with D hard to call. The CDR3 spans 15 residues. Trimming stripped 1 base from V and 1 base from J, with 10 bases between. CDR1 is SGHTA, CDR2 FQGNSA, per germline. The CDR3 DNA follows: TGTGCCAGCAGCTTAGTCGGAGGGAGGAACACTGAAGCTTTCTTT. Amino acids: CASSLVGGRNTEAFF.

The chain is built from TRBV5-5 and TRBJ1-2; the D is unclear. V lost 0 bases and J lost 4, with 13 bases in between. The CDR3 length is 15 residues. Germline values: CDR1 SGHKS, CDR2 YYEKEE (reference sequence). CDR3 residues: CASSLAAAESYGYTF. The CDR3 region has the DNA TGTGCCAGCAGCTTGGCCGCTGCAGAGTCCTATGGCTACACCTTC.

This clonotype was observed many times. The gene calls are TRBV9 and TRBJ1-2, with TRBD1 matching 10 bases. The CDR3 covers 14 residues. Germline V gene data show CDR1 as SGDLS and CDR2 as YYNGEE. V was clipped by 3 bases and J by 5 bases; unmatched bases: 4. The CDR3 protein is CASSATGQGYGYTF. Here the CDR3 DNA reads TGTGCCAGCAGCGCCACGGGACAGGGGTATGGCTACACCTTC.

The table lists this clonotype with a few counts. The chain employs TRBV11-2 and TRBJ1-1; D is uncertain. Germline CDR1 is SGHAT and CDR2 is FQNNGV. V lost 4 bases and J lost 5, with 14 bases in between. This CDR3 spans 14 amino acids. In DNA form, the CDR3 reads TGTGCCAGCAGCTCTCCCCCCGGGAGGACTGAAGCTTTCTTT. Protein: CASSSPPGRTEAFF.

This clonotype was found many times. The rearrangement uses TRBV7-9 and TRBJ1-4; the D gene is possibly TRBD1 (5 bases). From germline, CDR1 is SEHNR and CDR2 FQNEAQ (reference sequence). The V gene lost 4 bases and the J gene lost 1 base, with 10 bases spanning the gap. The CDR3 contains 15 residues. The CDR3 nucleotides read TGTGCCAGCAGCTACCTCGGGGGAACTAATGAAAAACTGTTTTTT. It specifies CASSYLGGTNEKLFF.

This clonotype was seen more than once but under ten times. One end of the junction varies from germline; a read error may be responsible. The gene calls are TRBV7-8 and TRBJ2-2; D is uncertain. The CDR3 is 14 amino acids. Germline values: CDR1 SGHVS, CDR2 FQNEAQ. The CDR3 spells CASSLGANSGELFF. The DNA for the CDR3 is TGTGCCAGCAGCTTAGGGGCGAACTCCGGGGAGCTGTTTTTT. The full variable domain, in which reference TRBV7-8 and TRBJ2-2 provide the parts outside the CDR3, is GAGVSQSPRYKVAKRGQDVALRCDPISGHVSLFWYQQALGQGPEFLTYFQNEAQLDKSGLPSDRFFAERPEGSVSTLKIQRTQQEDSAVYLCASSLGANSGELFFGEGSRLTVL.

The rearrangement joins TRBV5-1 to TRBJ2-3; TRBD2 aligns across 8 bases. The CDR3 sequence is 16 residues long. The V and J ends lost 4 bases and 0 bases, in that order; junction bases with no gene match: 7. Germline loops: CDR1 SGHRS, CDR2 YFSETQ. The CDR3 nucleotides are TGCGCCAGCAGCCTCGGCGGGGGGCAAAGCACAGATACGCAGTATTTT. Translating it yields CASSLGGGQSTDTQYF.

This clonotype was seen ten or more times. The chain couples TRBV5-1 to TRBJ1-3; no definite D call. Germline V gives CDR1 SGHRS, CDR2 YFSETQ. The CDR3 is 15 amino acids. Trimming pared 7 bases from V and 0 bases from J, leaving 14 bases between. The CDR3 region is CASQNDGSSGNTIYF. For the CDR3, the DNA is TGCGCCAGCCAAAACGACGGGAGCTCTGGAAACACCATATATTTT.